The rows below give T cell receptor beta chains drawn from one sample of a study of high-grade serous ovarian cancer treatment subgroups. Data came from immunoSEQ multiplex PCR; TCRdb stores just in-frame clones and leaves some out. The table includes 10,000 or so clones, around 72% detected once. Sequenced input: tumor tissue. These receptors were obtained from a human donor with high-grade serous ovarian cancer. Each CDR3 is given with its conserved first and last residue. The D gene is left open where the match is weak. Some rows have no size entry. The others give once, few or many, or a class for an expanded clone.

D gene	V gene	J gene	clone size	CDR3 DNA	CDR3 protein
.	TRBV10-3	TRBJ2-1	.	TGTGCCATCCAAGGGATTTACAATGAGCAGTTCTTC	CAIQGIYNEQFF
.	TRBV7-8	TRBJ2-7	large	TGTGCCAGCAGCTACTCCCAACGCCACGAGGCTGTCGAGCAGTACTTC	CASSYSQRHEAVEQYF
.	TRBV28	TRBJ1-1	.	TGTGCCAGCAGTTTAGTGCGGCAGGGAATCACTGAAGCTTTCTTT	CASSLVRQGITEAFF
.	TRBV19	TRBJ1-2	.	TGTGCCAGTAACCCCTCGGGAGTTAACTATGGCTACACCTTC	CASNPSGVNYGYTF
.	TRBV28	TRBJ2-1	.	TGTGCCAGCAGTTCCGGGACCCCTTGGTTCTTC	CASSSGTPWFF
TRBD2	TRBV28	TRBJ2-1	.	TGTGCCAGCAGACTTCCTAGCGGGACCTACAATGAGCAGTTCTTC	CASRLPSGTYNEQFF
TRBD1	TRBV5-4	TRBJ1-2	medium-sized	TGTGCCAGCAGCTCGGACAGGGTCGGGGGAGGCTACACCTTC	CASSSDRVGGGYTF
TRBD2	TRBV12-5	TRBJ2-5	.	TGTGCTAGTGGGACTAGCGGGGCCACCCAGTACTTC	CASGTSGATQYF
TRBD2	TRBV14	TRBJ2-2	few	TGTGCCAGCAGCGTGGCGGCTAGCGGGAGGTTGGCCGGGGAGCTGTTTTTT	CASSVAASGRLAGELFF
TRBD1	TRBV19	TRBJ2-1	.	TGTGCCAGTAGACAGGGGGCAACCTCAAGCTCCTACAATGAGCAGTTCTTC	CASRQGATSSSYNEQFF
.	TRBV20-1	TRBJ2-1	.	TGCAGTGCTAGAGATGGGAGGGGGGAGTTCTTC	CSARDGRGEFF
.	TRBV6-5	TRBJ2-2	.	TGTGCCAGCAGTTATGTCGTCTCTCACGGCACCGGGGAGCTGTTTTTT	CASSYVVSHGTGELFF
.	TRBV21-1	TRBJ2-2	medium-sized	TGTGCCAGGGACACACGGGGCACCGGGGAGCTGTTTTTT	CARDTRGTGELFF
.	TRBV5-1	TRBJ2-1	.	TGCGCCAGCAGCATCACTAGCTATGAGCAGTTCTTC	CASSITSYEQFF
.	TRBV4-1	TRBJ2-7	.	TGCGCCAGCAGCCAGATAGGGAGACCCGAGCAGTACTTC	CASSQIGRPEQYF
.	TRBV2	TRBJ2-7	few	TGTGCCAGCAGTGAACGGCGGGGCCCCTACGAGCAGTACTTC	CASSERRGPYEQYF
.	TRBV11-2	TRBJ1-6	.	TGTGCCAGCAGCTTAACCACAGGCGCCTATAATTCACCCCTCCACTTT	CASSLTTGAYNSPLHF
TRBD2	TRBV7-9	TRBJ2-1	.	TGTGCCAGCAGCTTACAGAGCGGGAGATCCTACAATGAGCAGTTCTTC	CASSLQSGRSYNEQFF
TRBD2	TRBV7-8	TRBJ2-1	medium-sized	TGTGCCAGCAGCCCTAGAGGCCTAGCGGACAATGAGCAGTTCTTC	CASSPRGLADNEQFF
.	TRBV28	TRBJ2-1	few	TGTGCCAGCAGTGCTTGGTACGTTGCCAATGAGCAGTTCTTC	CASSAWYVANEQFF
TRBD1	TRBV5-1	TRBJ2-5	.	TGCGCCAGCAGCTTGGAGGGACAGGCCAGAGGGGCCCAAGAGACCCAGTACTTC	CASSLEGQARGAQETQYF
TRBD1	TRBV14	TRBJ1-1	.	TGTGCCAGCAGCCGCCTATCTACAGGGGGAAACACTGAAGCTTTCTTT	CASSRLSTGGNTEAFF
.	TRBV7-2	TRBJ2-1	.	TGTGCCAGCAGCTTGCGGACAGCCGTATTCAACAATGAGCAGTTCTTC	CASSLRTAVFNNEQFF
.	TRBV6-1	TRBJ1-2	.	TGTGCCAGCATGGGGGATCCCTTGACCAGCTACACCTTC	CASMGDPLTSYTF
.	TRBV6-1	TRBJ1-2	once	TGTGCCAGCAGTTATGACCGCCACCGCTATGGCTACACCTTC	CASSYDRHRYGYTF
TRBD1	TRBV7-2	TRBJ2-1	.	TGTGCCAGCAGCCCCGCAACAGGGGTGAAGTTCTTC	CASSPATGVKFF
.	TRBV12-5	TRBJ2-7	.	TGTGCTAGTGGTTTGGCCCGGACGGAGACCTACGAGCAGTACTTC	CASGLARTETYEQYF
.	TRBV7-2	TRBJ2-4	.	TGTGCCAGCAGCATCCTCCAACAAACAAACATTCAGTACTTC	CASSILQQTNIQYF
.	TRBV4-3	TRBJ2-6	.	TGCGCCAGCAGCCAAGATCCCGGGGCTGGGGCCAACGTCCTGACTTTC	CASSQDPGAGANVLTF
.	TRBV5-1	TRBJ2-4	.	TGCGCCAGCAGCCCGAAGGGGGAGACTCTAGAAAACATTCAGTACTTC	CASSPKGETLENIQYF
TRBD2	TRBV19	TRBJ2-2	.	TGTGCCAGTAGTATCGGGGGGGTAAACACCGGGGAGCTGTTTTTT	CASSIGGVNTGELFF
TRBD1	TRBV5-6	TRBJ1-1	.	TGTGCCAGCAGCTGGGACAGGGGGCAGGCGTCTGAAGCTTTCTTT	CASSWDRGQASEAFF
.	TRBV5-1	TRBJ2-2	once	TGCGCCAGCAGCTTGGTCCCCGGGGAGCTGTTTTTT	CASSLVPGELFF
.	TRBV27	TRBJ2-5	.	TGTGCCAGCAGTCCCGGACGGTTGAATGGGGAGACCCAGTACTTC	CASSPGRLNGETQYF
.	TRBV29-1	TRBJ2-6	.	TGCAGCGTTGAAGTGTACAGGGCTGGGGCCAACGTCCTGACTTTC	CSVEVYRAGANVLTF
TRBD1	TRBV10-3	TRBJ2-7	.	TGTGCCATCAGTGGTGGGACAGGGAACACCTCAGCCTACGAGCAGTACTTC	CAISGGTGNTSAYEQYF
.	TRBV11-2	TRBJ2-3	.	TGTGCCAGCAGCTTAGTGGGCCTAGTTGCGGCCACAGATACGCAGTATTTT	CASSLVGLVAATDTQYF
.	TRBV2	TRBJ2-7	.	TGTGCCAGCAGAGATTACCCCTACGAGCAGTACTTC	CASRDYPYEQYF
TRBD2	TRBV5-4	TRBJ2-5	.	TGTGCCAGCAGCTTGCGACTAGCGTCAGAGACCCAGTACTTC	CASSLRLASETQYF
.	TRBV5-6	TRBJ1-4	few	TGTGCCAGCAGCTCCGCGGGTGAAAAACTGTTTTTT	CASSSAGEKLFF
.	TRBV11-2	TRBJ1-6	.	TGTGCCAGCAGCTTAGAGACGGTTTATGCTTCACCCCTCCACTTT	CASSLETVYASPLHF
TRBD2	TRBV2	TRBJ2-1	.	TGTGCCAGCAGTTGGACTAGCGGGGTTGGGACCGGTGAGCAGTTCTTC	CASSWTSGVGTGEQFF
.	TRBV28	TRBJ1-2	few	TGTGCCAGCAGAGGGGACGATTATGGCTACACCTTC	CASRGDDYGYTF
.	TRBV18	TRBJ1-1	few	TGTGCCAGCTCACGTCCGCAGGGAACATTAACTTGG	CASSRPQGTLTW
.	TRBV4-2	TRBJ2-7	.	TGTGCCAGCAGCCAAGGGAGTTACTACGAGCAGTACTTC	CASSQGSYYEQYF